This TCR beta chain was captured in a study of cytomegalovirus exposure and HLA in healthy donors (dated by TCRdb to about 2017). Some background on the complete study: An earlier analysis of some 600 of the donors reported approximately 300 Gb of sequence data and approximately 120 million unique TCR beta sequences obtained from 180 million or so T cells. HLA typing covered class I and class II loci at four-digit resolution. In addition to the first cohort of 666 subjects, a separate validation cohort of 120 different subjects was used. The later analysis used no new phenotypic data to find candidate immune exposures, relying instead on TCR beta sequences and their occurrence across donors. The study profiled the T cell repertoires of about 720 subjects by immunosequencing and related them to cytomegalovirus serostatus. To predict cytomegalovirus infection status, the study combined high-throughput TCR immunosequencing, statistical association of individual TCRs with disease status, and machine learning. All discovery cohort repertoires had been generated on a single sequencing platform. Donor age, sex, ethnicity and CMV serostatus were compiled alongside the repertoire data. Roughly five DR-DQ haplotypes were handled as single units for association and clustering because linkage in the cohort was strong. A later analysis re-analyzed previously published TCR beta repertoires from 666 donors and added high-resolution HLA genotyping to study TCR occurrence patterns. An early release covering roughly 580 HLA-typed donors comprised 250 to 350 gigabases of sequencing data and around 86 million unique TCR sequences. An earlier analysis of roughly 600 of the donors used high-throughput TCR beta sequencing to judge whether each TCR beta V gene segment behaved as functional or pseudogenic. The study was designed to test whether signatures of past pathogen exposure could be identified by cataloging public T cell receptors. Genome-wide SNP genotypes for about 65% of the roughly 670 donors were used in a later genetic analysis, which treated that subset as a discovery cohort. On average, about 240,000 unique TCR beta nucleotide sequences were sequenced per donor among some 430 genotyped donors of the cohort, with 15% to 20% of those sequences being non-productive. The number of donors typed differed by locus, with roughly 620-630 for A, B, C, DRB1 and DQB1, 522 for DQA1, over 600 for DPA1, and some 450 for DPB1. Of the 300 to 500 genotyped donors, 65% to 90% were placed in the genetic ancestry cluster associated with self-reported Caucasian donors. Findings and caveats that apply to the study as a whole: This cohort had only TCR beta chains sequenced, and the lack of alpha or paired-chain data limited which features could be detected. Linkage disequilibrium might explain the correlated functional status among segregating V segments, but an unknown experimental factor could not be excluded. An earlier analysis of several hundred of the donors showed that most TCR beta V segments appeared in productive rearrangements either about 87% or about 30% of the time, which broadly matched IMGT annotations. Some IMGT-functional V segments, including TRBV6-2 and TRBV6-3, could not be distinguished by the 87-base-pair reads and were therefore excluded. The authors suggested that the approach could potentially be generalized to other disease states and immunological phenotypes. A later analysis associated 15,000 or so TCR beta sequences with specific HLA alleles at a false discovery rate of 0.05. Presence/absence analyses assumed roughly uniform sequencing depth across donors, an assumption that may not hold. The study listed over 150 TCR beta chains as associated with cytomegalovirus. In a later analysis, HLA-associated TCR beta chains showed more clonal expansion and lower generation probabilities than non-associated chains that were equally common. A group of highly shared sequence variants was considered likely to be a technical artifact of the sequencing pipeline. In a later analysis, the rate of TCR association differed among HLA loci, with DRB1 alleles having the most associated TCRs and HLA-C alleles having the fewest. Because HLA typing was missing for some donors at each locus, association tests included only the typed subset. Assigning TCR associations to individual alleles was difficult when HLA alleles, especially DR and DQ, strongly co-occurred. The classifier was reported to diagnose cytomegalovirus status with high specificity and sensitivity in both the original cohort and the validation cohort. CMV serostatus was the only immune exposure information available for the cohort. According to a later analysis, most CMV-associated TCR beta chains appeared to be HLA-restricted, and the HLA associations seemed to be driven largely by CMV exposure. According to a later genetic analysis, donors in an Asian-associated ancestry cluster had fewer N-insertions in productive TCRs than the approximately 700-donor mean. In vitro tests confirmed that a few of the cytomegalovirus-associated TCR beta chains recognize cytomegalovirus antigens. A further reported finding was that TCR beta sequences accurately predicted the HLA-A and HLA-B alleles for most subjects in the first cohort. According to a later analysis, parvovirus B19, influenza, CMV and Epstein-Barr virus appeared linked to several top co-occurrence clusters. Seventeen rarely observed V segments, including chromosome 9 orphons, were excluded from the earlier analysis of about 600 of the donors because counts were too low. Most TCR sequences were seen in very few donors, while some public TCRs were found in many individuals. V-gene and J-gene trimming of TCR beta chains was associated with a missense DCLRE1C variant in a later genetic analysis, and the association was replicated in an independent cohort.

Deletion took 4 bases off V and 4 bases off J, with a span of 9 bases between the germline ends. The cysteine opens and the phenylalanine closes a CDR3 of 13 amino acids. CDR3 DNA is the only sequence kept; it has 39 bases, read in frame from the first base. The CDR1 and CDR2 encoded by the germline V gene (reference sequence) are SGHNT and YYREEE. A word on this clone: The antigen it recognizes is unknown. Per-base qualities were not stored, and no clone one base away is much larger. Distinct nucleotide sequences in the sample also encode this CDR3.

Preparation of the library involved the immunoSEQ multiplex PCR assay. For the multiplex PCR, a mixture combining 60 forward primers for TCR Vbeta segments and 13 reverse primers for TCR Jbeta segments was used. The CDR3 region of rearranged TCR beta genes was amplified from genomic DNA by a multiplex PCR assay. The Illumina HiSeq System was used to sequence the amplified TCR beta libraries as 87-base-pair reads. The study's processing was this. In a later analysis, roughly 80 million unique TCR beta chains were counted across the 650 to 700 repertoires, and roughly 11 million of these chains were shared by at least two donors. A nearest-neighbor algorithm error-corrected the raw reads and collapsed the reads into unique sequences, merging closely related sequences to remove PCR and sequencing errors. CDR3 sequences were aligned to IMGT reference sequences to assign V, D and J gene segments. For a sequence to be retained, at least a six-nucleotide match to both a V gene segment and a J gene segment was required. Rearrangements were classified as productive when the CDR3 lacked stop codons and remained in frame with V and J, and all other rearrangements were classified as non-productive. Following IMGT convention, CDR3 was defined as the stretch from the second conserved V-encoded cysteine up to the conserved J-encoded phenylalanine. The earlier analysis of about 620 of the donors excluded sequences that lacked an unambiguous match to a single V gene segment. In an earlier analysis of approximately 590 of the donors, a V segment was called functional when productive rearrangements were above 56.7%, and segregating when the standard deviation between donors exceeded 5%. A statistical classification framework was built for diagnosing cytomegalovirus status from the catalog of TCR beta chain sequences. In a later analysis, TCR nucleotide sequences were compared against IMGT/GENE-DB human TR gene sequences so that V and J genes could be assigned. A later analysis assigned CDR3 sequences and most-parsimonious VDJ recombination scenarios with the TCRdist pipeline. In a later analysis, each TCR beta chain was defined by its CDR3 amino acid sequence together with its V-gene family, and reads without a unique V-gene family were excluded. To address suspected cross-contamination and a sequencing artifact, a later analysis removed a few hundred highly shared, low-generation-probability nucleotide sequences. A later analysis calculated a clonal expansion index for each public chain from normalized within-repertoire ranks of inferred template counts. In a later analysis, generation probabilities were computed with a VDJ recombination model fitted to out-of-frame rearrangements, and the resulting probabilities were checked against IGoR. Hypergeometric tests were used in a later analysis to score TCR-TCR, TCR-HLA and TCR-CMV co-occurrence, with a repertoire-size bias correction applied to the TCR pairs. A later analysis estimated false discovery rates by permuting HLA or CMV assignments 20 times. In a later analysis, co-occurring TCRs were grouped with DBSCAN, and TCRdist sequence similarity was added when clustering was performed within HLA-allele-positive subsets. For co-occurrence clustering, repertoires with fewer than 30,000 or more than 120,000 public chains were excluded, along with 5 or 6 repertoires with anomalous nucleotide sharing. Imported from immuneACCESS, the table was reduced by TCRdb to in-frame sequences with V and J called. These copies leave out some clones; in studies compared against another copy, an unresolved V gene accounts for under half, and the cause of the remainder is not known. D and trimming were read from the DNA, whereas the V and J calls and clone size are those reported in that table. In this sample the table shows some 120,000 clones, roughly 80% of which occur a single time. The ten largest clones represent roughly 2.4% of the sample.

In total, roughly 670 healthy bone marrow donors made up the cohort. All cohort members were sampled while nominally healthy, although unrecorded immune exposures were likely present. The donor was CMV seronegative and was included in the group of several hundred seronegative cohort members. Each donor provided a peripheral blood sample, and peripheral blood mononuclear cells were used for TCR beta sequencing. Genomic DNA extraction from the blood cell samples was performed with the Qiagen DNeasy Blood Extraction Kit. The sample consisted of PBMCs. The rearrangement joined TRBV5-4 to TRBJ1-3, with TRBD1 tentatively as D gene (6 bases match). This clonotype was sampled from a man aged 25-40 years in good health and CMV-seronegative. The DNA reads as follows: TGTGCCAGCAGCCTAGGACAGGGAAACACCATATATTTT. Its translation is CASSLGQGNTIYF.